This TCR beta chain was observed in a study of post-analysis software for immune sequencing data. The ends lost 5 bases at V and 4 bases at J; junction bases unmatched: 9. The germline V gene encodes CDR1 SGHTA and CDR2 FQGNSA. The CDR3 is made up of 15 amino acids. TCR beta cDNA libraries had unique molecular identifiers. MiXCR, run by TCRdb on the PCR reads, gives a single entry per CDR3 protein. This repertoire shows 150,000 to 200,000 distinct CDR3 sequences, approximately 35% found once; its top ten account for roughly 28%. Study conclusions and caveats: With TRBV5-6, TRBV5-1 and TRBV20-1 included, a handful of TRBV segments were more frequent in patients than in controls. F measure showed strong co-clustering of same-batch samples.

In the case of this clonotype: The antigen remains unidentified.

The rearrangement links TRBV7-2 to TRBJ2-5, with TRBD1 matching over 8 bases. This TCR was recovered from a girl aged 5-17 years with multiple sclerosis. This specimen was blood, taken after autologous hematopoietic stem cell transplantation. CDR3 bases: TGTGCCAGCAGCCCTAGGACAGGGTACGGAGAGACCCAGTACTTC. Protein: CASSPRTGYGETQYF.